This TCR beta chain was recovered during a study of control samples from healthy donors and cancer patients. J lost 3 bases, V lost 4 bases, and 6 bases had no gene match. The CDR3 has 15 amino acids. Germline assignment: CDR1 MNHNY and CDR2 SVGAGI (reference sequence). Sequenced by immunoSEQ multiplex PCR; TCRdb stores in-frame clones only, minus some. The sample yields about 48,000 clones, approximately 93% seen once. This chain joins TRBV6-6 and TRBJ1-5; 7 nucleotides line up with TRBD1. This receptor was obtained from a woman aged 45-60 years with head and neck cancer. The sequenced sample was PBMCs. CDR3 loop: CASSSPTGNNQPQHF. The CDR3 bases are TGTGCCAGCAGTTCCCCGACAGGGAACAATCAGCCCCAGCATTTT.